Presented here are 28 T cell receptor beta chains from one specimen sequenced in a study of Ad26.COV2.S vaccination and SARS-CoV-2 variants. Documented treatment: around 19 received Ad26.COV2.S at low or high dose, single or two shots; roughly five received placebo; per-sample allocation not given. Day 63 after the first injection of vaccine or placebo was the sampling time. The protocol was immunoSEQ multiplex PCR, while the TCRdb copy is restricted to in-frame clones and leaves out a portion. The table records 440,000 or so clones, 90% of them present only once. Specimen: peripheral blood, collected in a trial of Ad26.COV2.S vaccine versus placebo. The receptors originated from a person aged 18-60 years who received the Ad26.COV2.S COVID-19 vaccine or a placebo.

J is TRBJ2-7 and V is TRBV5-6; TRBD1 might be the D (6 bases). V was trimmed by 0 bases and J by 5 bases, leaving 12 bases between them. Per germline, CDR1 SGHDT and CDR2 YYEEEE. This CDR3 contains 14 residues. CDR3 DNA: TGTGCCAGCAGCTTGGGGCAGGGGTGGCACGAGCAGTACTTC. It is translated as CASSLGQGWHEQYF.

The chain has TRBV3-1 (or the pseudogene TRBV3-2) and TRBJ1-1; the D gene is possibly TRBD1 (6 bases). CDR3 length: 12 residues. With 7 bases removed from V and 4 bases from J, the gap between germline ends came to 10 bases. Germline V gene lookup returns CDR1 LGHDT and CDR2 YNNKEL (reference sequence). The CDR3 loop is CASNRAGTEAFF. The CDR3 nucleotides read TGTGCCAGCAACAGGGCGGGCACTGAAGCTTTCTTT.

This sequence joins TRBV27 and TRBJ2-1; D not resolved. Germline assignment: CDR1 MNHEY and CDR2 SMNVEV (reference sequence). V lost 0 bases, J lost 2 bases, and 2 bases lay in between. This CDR3 has 13 residues. The DNA for the CDR3 is TGTGCCAGCAGTTTATCAGCCTACAATGAGCAGTTCTTC. Protein sequence: CASSLSAYNEQFF.

The chain joins TRBV12-3 or TRBV12-4 to TRBJ1-5; 8 nucleotides align to TRBD1. V was pared by 9 bases and J by 6 bases, with 7 bases of the junction left unmatched. The CDR3 loop spans 13 amino acids. In DNA form, the CDR3 reads TGTGCCAGTACAGGGGGTGTCGTTCAGCCCCAGCATTTT. It yields the protein CASTGGVVQPQHF.

This clone has more than one count but fewer than ten. V is TRBV19 and J is TRBJ2-7, with a weak D call TRBD2 (6 bases). V gave up 3 bases and J gave up 3 bases, with 15 bases separating them. Per germline, CDR1 LNHDA and CDR2 SQIVND (reference sequence). The CDR3 runs to 15 residues. CDR3 sequence: CASSIRDGSLYEQYF. The CDR3 DNA is TGTGCCAGTAGTATTCGGGACGGGAGTCTCTACGAGCAGTACTTC.

The chain combines TRBV2 with TRBJ2-3; D might be TRBD1 or TRBD2, each matching 5 bases. CDR1 SNHLY and CDR2 FYNNEI come from the germline V gene. CDR3 length equals 18 residues. V dropped 0 bases and J dropped 0 bases, with 16 bases sitting between them. CDR3 in DNA: TGTGCCAGCAGTGAAGCTGGGACGCCCTTTCCTAGCACAGATACGCAGTATTTT. Its translation is CASSEAGTPFPSTDTQYF.

The chain carries TRBV19 and TRBJ2-1, with a weak D call TRBD2 (6 bases). This CDR3 is 13 amino acids long. The germline V gene encodes CDR1 LNHDA and CDR2 SQIVND (reference sequence). V gave up 6 bases and J gave up 6 bases, with 12 bases separating them. The CDR3: CASRRLGGNEQFF. CDR3 nucleotide sequence: TGTGCCAGTAGGCGACTAGGTGGCAATGAGCAGTTCTTC.

In nucleotides, the CDR3 is TGTGCCAGCACCCGGGGGGACAGGTACTACAATGAGCAGTTCTTC. It encodes CASTRGDRYYNEQFF. V usage is TRBV28 and J usage is TRBJ2-1, with TRBD1 as a possible D gene (8 bases). Trimming pared 7 bases from V and 3 bases from J, leaving 16 bases between. CDR1 and CDR2 (germline): MDHEN, SYDVKM. This CDR3 is built from 15 residues.

This chain joins TRBV27 and TRBJ2-1; TRBD2 agrees at 9 bases. CDR3 size: 15 residues. The ends lost 2 bases at V and 10 bases at J; junction bases unmatched: 9. Germline V gene lookup returns CDR1 MNHEY and CDR2 SMNVEV (reference sequence). The CDR3 sequence: CASSLRPSGDPEQFF. DNA for the CDR3: TGTGCCAGCAGTTTAAGGCCTAGCGGGGACCCAGAGCAGTTCTTC.

This clone has only one observation. The chain couples TRBV6-2 or TRBV6-3 to TRBJ1-2; D remains ambiguous. V was trimmed by 2 bases and J by 2 bases, leaving 9 bases between them. The CDR3 contains 14 residues. Per germline, CDR1 MNHEY and CDR2 SVGEGT. The DNA for the CDR3 is TGTGCCAGCAGTTACACCAGGCTGAACTATGGCTACACCTTC. Its translation: CASSYTRLNYGYTF.

This chain links TRBV11-2 with TRBJ1-5, with a possible D match to TRBD1 (6 bases). This CDR3 region has 13 residues. Trimming pared 4 bases from V and 6 bases from J, leaving 10 bases between. Germline V CDR1 and CDR2: SGHAT, FQNNGV. The CDR3 region is CASSSGQFQPQHF. Here the CDR3 DNA reads TGTGCCAGCAGCTCCGGACAGTTTCAGCCCCAGCATTTT. The full variable domain, rest sourced from reference TRBV11-2 and TRBJ1-5, is EAGVAQSPRYKIIEKRQSVAFWCNPISGHATLYWYQQILGQGPKLLIQFQNNGVVDDSQLPKDRFSAERLKGVDSTLKIQPAKLEDSAVYLCASSSGQFQPQHFGDGTRLSIL.

The V and J genes are TRBV11-2 and TRBJ2-7; D ambiguous. V was trimmed by 0 bases and J by 3 bases, leaving 9 bases between them. This CDR3 is built from 14 residues. Germline V lookup: CDR1 SGHAT, CDR2 FQNNGV. The CDR3 nucleotides read TGTGCCAGCAGCTTAGACGGATACCGCTACGAGCAGTACTTC. Translation: CASSLDGYRYEQYF. Drawing the rest from reference TRBV11-2 and TRBJ2-7, the complete variable domain is EAGVAQSPRYKIIEKRQSVAFWCNPISGHATLYWYQQILGQGPKLLIQFQNNGVVDDSQLPKDRFSAERLKGVDSTLKIQPAKLEDSAVYLCASSLDGYRYEQYFGPGTRLTVT.

The chain employs TRBV11-2 and TRBJ2-1; no reliable D call. Trimming took off 6 bases at V and 5 bases at J, with 11 bases between the two ends. The CDR3 length is 13 residues. Germline lookup yields CDR1 SGHAT and CDR2 FQNNGV. The CDR3 sequence is CASRMEMHNEQFF. Written as DNA, the CDR3 is TGTGCCAGCAGGATGGAGATGCACAATGAGCAGTTCTTC.

This chain joins TRBV5-1 and TRBJ2-5, with D tentatively TRBD1 (6 bases). The V and J ends lost 5 bases and 5 bases respectively, with 16 bases between them. This CDR3 has 14 residues. CDR1 and CDR2 (germline): SGHRS, YFSETQ. The CDR3: CASRLQGNVETQYF. The CDR3 DNA is TGCGCCAGCAGATTACAGGGTAATGTGGAGACCCAGTACTTC.

The chain has TRBV5-8 and TRBJ2-7, with 10 bases lining up with TRBD1. The germline CDR1 and CDR2 sequences are SGHTS and YDEGEE. The CDR3 has 16 amino acids. V shed 2 bases, J shed 2 bases, and the junction held 7 bases outside the gene matches. CDR3 coding DNA: TGTGCCAGCAGCTTTAGTATAGGACAGGGGGCCTACGAGCAGTACTTC. Amino acid sequence: CASSFSIGQGAYEQYF.

This CDR3 is CASRARTSGYNEQFF. The CDR3 nucleotides read TGTGCCAGCAGAGCCCGGACTAGCGGCTACAATGAGCAGTTCTTC. V gene TRBV6-5 combines with J gene TRBJ2-1; 10 bases agree with TRBD2. In germline, CDR1 is MNHEY, CDR2 SVGAGI. Trimming removed 6 bases from V and 3 bases from J; junction bases left unmatched: 5. The CDR3 covers 15 residues.

The rearrangement joins TRBV7-6 to TRBJ2-7, with 10 bases fitting TRBD1. This CDR3 comprises 16 residues. Germline values: CDR1 SGHVS, CDR2 FNYEAQ. Trimming at V came to 0 bases and at J to 4 bases, leaving 6 bases not matched to a gene. CDR3 DNA sequence: TGTGCCAGCAGCTTAGCGATAGGACAGGGGGGGTACGAGCAGTACTTC. This codes for CASSLAIGQGGYEQYF.

The chain has TRBV24-1 and TRBJ2-7, with D possibly called TRBD1 or TRBD2 (6 bases each). This CDR3 is built from 14 residues. Germline V gene data show CDR1 as KGHDR and CDR2 as SFDVKD. Trimming left V 1 base short and J 5 bases short, with 11 bases between. CDR3 coding DNA: TGTGCCACCAGTGATTTCAAGGGGGGTGACGAGCAGTACTTC. Residues: CATSDFKGGDEQYF.

The chain has TRBV11-3 and TRBJ1-5; 9 bases are a match to TRBD1. The V gene's germline CDR1 is SGHNT and CDR2 YENEEA. The J segment lost 7 bases and the V segment lost 5 bases, leaving 12 bases of the junction unmatched. The CDR3 consists of 16 residues. Written as DNA, the CDR3 is TGTGCCAGCAGCACCCTCCGGGGACAGGGAATGCAGCCCCAGCATTTT. Amino acid sequence: CASSTLRGQGMQPQHF.

The chain recombines TRBV7-2 with TRBJ2-5; either TRBD1 or TRBD2 may fit D (5 bases each). Trimming left V 7 bases short and J 1 base short, with 13 bases between. Germline values: CDR1 SGHTA, CDR2 FQGNSA. This CDR3 is built from 14 residues. The DNA for the CDR3 is TGTGCCAGCAAGGTTACCGGGGCCCAAGAGACCCAGTACTTC. Translation: CASKVTGAQETQYF.

This chain connects TRBV28 to TRBJ1-6; weak D call: TRBD1 (6 bases). V lost 3 bases to trimming and J lost 6 bases, with 12 bases between them. This CDR3 comprises 15 residues. Germline-derived CDR1 and CDR2 are MDHEN and SYDVKM. For the CDR3, the DNA is TGTGCCAGCAGTTTTCCGACGGGGGCTAATTCACCCCTCCACTTT. This sequence encodes CASSFPTGANSPLHF. The entire variable domain, with the rest obtained from reference TRBV28 and TRBJ1-6, is as follows: DVKVTQSSRYLVKRTGEKVFLECVQDMDHENMFWYRQDPGLGLRLIYFSYDVKMKEKGDIPEGYSVSREKKERFSLILESASTNQTSMYLCASSFPTGANSPLHFGNGTRLTVT.

The chain uses TRBV6-5 and TRBJ2-1; D gene unclear. The CDR3 is 14 amino acids. The germline CDR1 and CDR2 sequences are MNHEY and SVGAGI. V lost 6 bases to trimming and J lost 6 bases, with 15 bases between them. The CDR3: CASRTYGPINEQFF. The CDR3 region has the DNA TGTGCCAGCAGGACCTACGGACCAATCAATGAGCAGTTCTTC.

The chain uses TRBV28 and TRBJ2-5; tentatively, D is TRBD2 (5 bases). This CDR3 region has 15 residues. Germline CDR1 is MDHEN and CDR2 is SYDVKM. V was trimmed by 6 bases and J by 2 bases, leaving 16 bases between them. DNA of the CDR3: TGTGCCAGCAGACCCCCTAGCAGTGCTCAAGAGACCCAGTACTTC. Translated: CASRPPSSAQETQYF. Filled out from reference TRBV28 and TRBJ2-5, the complete variable domain reads DVKVTQSSRYLVKRTGEKVFLECVQDMDHENMFWYRQDPGLGLRLIYFSYDVKMKEKGDIPEGYSVSREKKERFSLILESASTNQTSMYLCASRPPSSAQETQYFGPGTRLLVL.

A word on this clone: The junction shows a germline mismatch at one end, possibly a read error. J is TRBJ2-1 and V is TRBV7-6; the D gene is possibly TRBD2 (6 bases). CDR1 is SGHVS and CDR2 is FNYEAQ in the germline V gene. The CDR3 extends over 15 amino acids. Here the CDR3 reads CASSSRGDSNNEQFF. The CDR3 DNA is TGTGCCAGCAGCTCCAGAGGGGACTCCAACAATGAGCAGTTCTTC.

This rearrangement joins TRBV28 to TRBJ2-2, with 13 bases aligning to TRBD2. The germline V gene encodes CDR1 MDHEN and CDR2 SYDVKM. V lost 1 base and J lost 0; bases outside the gene matches: 5. The CDR3 has 19 amino acids. DNA of the CDR3: TGTGCCAGCAGTTTATCCGGACTAGCGGGAGCCTCGAACACCGGGGAGCTGTTTTTT. As protein: CASSLSGLAGASNTGELFF.

V and J are TRBV18 and TRBJ2-5; tentative D call: TRBD2 (6 bases). V was shortened by 3 bases and J by 2 bases, with 10 bases between the two germline ends. The CDR3 consists of 14 residues. Germline CDR1 and CDR2: KGHSH and LQKENI. The CDR3 reads CASSPVGGQETQYF. In DNA form, the CDR3 reads TGTGCCAGCTCACCGGTGGGGGGACAAGAGACCCAGTACTTC.

V usage is TRBV28 and J usage is TRBJ2-7; TRBD2 matches at 9 bases. Germline CDR1 MDHEN, CDR2 SYDVKM. This CDR3 is built from 12 residues. CDR3 DNA: TGTGCTGTAGCGGGAGACTCCTACGAGCAGTACTTC. This gives the protein CAVAGDSYEQYF.

This chain joins TRBV9 and TRBJ2-5, with D perhaps matching TRBD1 (5 bases). V was trimmed by 0 bases and J by 2 bases, leaving 11 bases between them. The CDR3 has 15 residues. Germline lookup yields CDR1 SGDLS and CDR2 YYNGEE. In DNA, the CDR3 is TGTGCCAGCAGCGTAGGAGGACATCCACAAGAGACCCAGTACTTC. It codes for CASSVGGHPQETQYF.